Included here is one T cell receptor (beta chain) sequence, with context. Its antigen is unknown. The CDR3 consists of 13 residues. Unmatched junction bases numbered 4, after V lost 7 bases and J lost 8 bases. This sample stems from a study of T cell responses to AZD1222 COVID-19 vaccine. At the level of the study: Some second doses came at about 4 weeks and others at about 12 weeks; these were pooled.

The data were produced by immunoSEQ multiplex PCR, yet TCRdb's version contains in-frame clones alone and is incomplete. Here the sample spans 110,000 or so clones, more than 75% being singletons. Overall study results and limits: Dominant CD4 TCR responses targeted spike regions 160-218 and 743-854. Per reports, nearly half of all spike-specific TCRs target regions that are unmutated in variants.

The receptor's source is an adult in good health. This rearrangement joins TRBV12-3 or TRBV12-4 to TRBJ1-4; 10 nucleotides align to TRBD1. This specimen was peripheral blood, taken on day 0 of AZD1222 vaccination. The chain's CDR3 is CASTGQGREKLFF. CDR3 DNA: TGTGCCAGCACGGGACAGGGGCGAGAAAAACTGTTTTTT.